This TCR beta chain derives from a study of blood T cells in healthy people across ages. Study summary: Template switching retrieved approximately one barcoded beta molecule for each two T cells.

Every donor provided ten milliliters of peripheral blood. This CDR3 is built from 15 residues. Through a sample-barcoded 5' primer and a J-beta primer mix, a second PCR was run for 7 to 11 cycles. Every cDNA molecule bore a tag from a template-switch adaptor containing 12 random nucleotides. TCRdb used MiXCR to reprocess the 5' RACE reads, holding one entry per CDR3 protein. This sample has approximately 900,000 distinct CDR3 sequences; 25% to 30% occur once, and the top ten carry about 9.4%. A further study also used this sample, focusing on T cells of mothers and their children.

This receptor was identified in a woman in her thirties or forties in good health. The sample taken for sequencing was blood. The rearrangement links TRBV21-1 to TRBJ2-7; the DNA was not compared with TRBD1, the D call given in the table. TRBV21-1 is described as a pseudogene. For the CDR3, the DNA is TGTGCCAGCAGCCCCAGAGGGGACAGCTCCTACGAGCAGTACTTC. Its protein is CASSPRGDSSYEQYF.